The TCR beta chain described here comes from a study of Ad26.COV2.S vaccination and SARS-CoV-2 variants. Background on the study: Vaccine-arm donor from the placebo-controlled COV1001 Ad26.COV2.S trial.

The treatment is: 15 to 20 received Ad26.COV2.S at low or high dose, single or two shots; about five received placebo; per-sample allocation not given. Sampling was performed 63 days after the first vaccine or placebo injection. The length of the CDR3 is 15 residues. Germline loops: CDR1 MNHNS, CDR2 SASEGT. The germline V and J ends were trimmed by 0 bases and 1 base, with 6 bases remaining between them. Using immunoSEQ multiplex PCR, the repertoire was profiled, and TCRdb retains in-frame clones only, with some absent. This sample yields roughly 390,000 clones, of which about nine tenths are seen a single time; 3.5% belongs to the top ten.

This chain links TRBV6-1 with TRBJ2-2, with no clear D. The specimen was peripheral blood, collected in a trial of Ad26.COV2.S vaccine versus placebo. The receptor's source is a person between 18 and 59 years old who received the Ad26.COV2.S COVID-19 vaccine or a placebo. CDR3 loop: CASSEAQMNTGELFF. DNA for the CDR3: TGTGCCAGCAGTGAAGCGCAAATGAACACCGGGGAGCTGTTTTTT.